This T cell receptor beta chain was recovered during a study of cytomegalovirus exposure and HLA in healthy donors. Trimming cost V 5 bases and J 5 bases; bases outside gene matches: 13. The CDR3 spans 16 residues. Looked up from germline, CDR1 is MDHEN and CDR2 is SYDVKM. 13 Jbeta primers and 60 Vbeta primers were used for the PCR. The repertoire was sequenced with immunoSEQ multiplex PCR; TCRdb's copy has only in-frame clones and lacks some. This sample has about 110,000 clones, with under 80% found just once. Study-level results: Earlier findings revealed that most TCR beta V segments proved productive either about 87% or about 30% of the time.

A remark on this clone: The antigen is undetermined.

This chain connects TRBV28 to TRBJ1-2, with 8 positions matching TRBD1. The sequencing sample was made of PBMCs. This sequence was found in a woman aged 40 to 50 in good health and CMV-seropositive. CDR3 in amino acids: CASSPGTGINRYGYTF. CDR3 bases: TGTGCCAGCAGTCCCGGGACAGGAATTAACCGATATGGCTACACCTTC.